This entry lists 10 T cell receptor beta chains sequenced from one sample in a study of spatial heterogeneity in lung cancer. In TCRdb, the 5' RACE reads were re-called with MiXCR into one record per CDR3 protein. The table lists under 200 distinct CDR3 sequences, roughly two thirds of them singletons. Time point: sample taken at primary tumor resection. No antigen has been assigned to these receptors. General study points: For expanded intratumoral alpha and beta TCRs, counts tracked tumor mutation counts.

Sequenced material: lung tumor tissue, taken at surgery. These receptors all come from a male donor with early-stage non-small cell lung cancer.

Points on this clonotype: Since the library was made to target alpha chains, this beta chain is a stray read and its abundance is not meaningful. This rearrangement joins TRBV19 to TRBJ1-2; maybe TRBD1 (5 bases). The germline V gene encodes CDR1 LNHDA and CDR2 SQIVND (reference sequence). CDR3 length: 17 residues. Trimming removed 1 base from V and 0 bases from J, with 15 bases in between. The CDR3 is CASSIASRGNPNYGYTF. CDR3 coding DNA: TGTGCCAGTAGTATAGCGTCACGGGGGAATCCTAACTATGGCTACACCTTC.

Comment on this clonotype: This beta chain represents an off-target read in a library built for alpha chains; its size is of limited meaning. The chain couples TRBV2 to TRBJ1-4, with 8 bases matching TRBD1. Germline loops: CDR1 SNHLY, CDR2 FYNNEI. The ends lost 8 bases at V and 4 bases at J; junction bases unmatched: 6. CDR3 length equals 14 residues. CDR3 DNA: TGTGCCAGCGTCCAGGGGGCGTTTAATGAAAAACTGTTTTTT. It is translated as CASVQGAFNEKLFF. The full variable domain, with the rest looked up from reference TRBV2 and TRBJ1-4, is EPEVTQTPSHQVTQMGQEVILRCVPISNHLYFYWYRQILGQKVEFLVSFYNNEISEKSEIFDDQFSVERPDGSNFTLKIRSTKLEDSAMYFCASVQGAFNEKLFFGSGTQLSVL.

This clonotype was detected once. Being off target in a library aimed at alpha chains, this beta chain has a size of little meaning. The chain has TRBV7-3 and TRBJ2-7; D not resolved. V shed 5 bases and J shed 0 bases, with 11 bases lying between them. Germline V gene lookup returns CDR1 SGHTA and CDR2 FQGTGA. This CDR3 contains 14 residues. CDR3 sequence: CASSHRHVSYEQYF. The CDR3 region has the DNA TGTGCCAGCAGCCACCGACACGTCTCCTACGAGCAGTACTTC.

Remarks on this clonotype: Since it is a stray read in a library aimed at alpha chains, this beta chain has a size that is not meaningful. V and J are TRBV29-1 and TRBJ2-3, with a weak D call TRBD2 (6 bases). The CDR3 sequence is 15 residues long. Germline CDR1 is SQVTM and CDR2 is ANQGSEA. V lost 4 bases, J lost 3 bases, and 17 bases lay in between. For the CDR3, the DNA is TGCAGCGTTGGTGTCCTAGCCGGGGGAACAGATACGCAGTATTTT. It is translated as CSVGVLAGGTDTQYF.

In the case of this clonotype: This beta chain is an off-target read within a library intended for alpha chains, so its frequency means little. This rearrangement joins TRBV9 to TRBJ2-1; 7 positions agree with TRBD2. Germline CDR1 is SGDLS and CDR2 is YYNGEE. CDR3 length: 15 amino acids. With 6 bases clipped from V and 1 base from J, the junction kept 7 bases outside the gene matches. CDR3 region: CASNRAGESYNEQFF. The CDR3 DNA sequence: TGTGCCAGCAATCGCGCGGGGGAGTCCTACAATGAGCAGTTCTTC.

On this clonotype: This beta chain is a stray read from a library made for alpha chains; its abundance is not meaningful. This chain connects TRBV27 to TRBJ2-5; 10 positions agree with TRBD2. Germline loops: CDR1 MNHEY, CDR2 SMNVEV (reference sequence). V lost 2 bases, J lost 4 bases, and 4 bases stayed unmatched. This CDR3 is 15 amino acids long. The CDR3 sequence: CASSLLSSGGETQYF. DNA for the CDR3: TGTGCCAGCAGTTTACTCTCTAGCGGGGGAGAGACCCAGTACTTC.

A remark on this clonotype: A library prepared for alpha chains yielded this beta chain as an off-target read; its size is of little meaning. The chain links TRBV20-1 to TRBJ2-2; 7 bases align to TRBD2. The CDR3 length is 16 residues. Germline V gene lookup returns CDR1 DFQATT and CDR2 SNEGSKA (reference sequence). The CDR3 reads CSLHPILAANTGELFF. As DNA, the CDR3 is TGCAGCCTCCACCCAATTCTAGCGGCTAACACCGGGGAGCTGTTTTTT.

This clonotype has just a few counts. With the library built for alpha chains, this beta chain is off target and its frequency is not meaningful. This chain links TRBV9 with TRBJ1-2; the D gene is possibly TRBD1 (6 bases). This CDR3 is 14 amino acids long. V was clipped by 4 bases and J by 4 bases, with 14 bases between them. Germline CDR1 reads SGDLS; CDR2 reads YYNGEE. The CDR3 spells CASSSRGSSYGYTF. In nucleotides, the CDR3 is TGTGCCAGCAGCTCAAGGGGGAGCAGCTATGGCTACACCTTC. Drawing the rest from reference TRBV9 and TRBJ1-2, the complete variable domain is DSGVTQTPKHLITATGQRVTLRCSPRSGDLSVYWYQQSLDQGLQFLIQYYNGEERAKGNILERFSAQQFPDLHSELNLSSLELGDSALYFCASSSRGSSYGYTFGSGTRLTVV.

Notes on this clonotype: Because this beta chain is a stray read in a library intended to capture alpha chains, its abundance should not be given much weight. J is TRBJ2-1 and V is TRBV3-1, with D maybe TRBD2 (5 bases). The V gene's germline CDR1 is LGHDT and CDR2 YNNKEL (reference sequence). The CDR3 runs 13 residues. Between the trimmed V and J ends, which lost 1 base and 4 bases, there was a span of 5 bases. Here the CDR3 reads CASSQGEYNEQFF. The DNA of the CDR3 is TGTGCCAGCAGCCAAGGGGAGTACAATGAGCAGTTCTTC.

This clonotype was recorded a few times. Since the library was made to target alpha chains, this beta chain is a stray read and its abundance is not meaningful. V is TRBV14 and J is TRBJ2-1, with 12 bases fitting TRBD2. CDR1 and CDR2 (germline): SGHDN, FVKESK. The CDR3 loop spans 16 amino acids. The V and J ends lost 5 bases and 6 bases, in that order; junction bases with no gene match: 8. CDR3 in DNA: TGTGCCAGCAGCGAATTCACGGGACTAGCGGGCAATGAGCAGTTCTTC. Its translation: CASSEFTGLAGNEQFF.